Below are 12 T cell receptor beta chains sequenced from a single sample in a study of technical replicates of blood from a few donors. Clones were read by immunoSEQ multiplex PCR, and TCRdb kept only the in-frame ones, dropping some. This table holds around 100,000 clones, about 95% found once. The specimen was T cells isolated from PBMCs. The receptors were gathered from a human donor in good health.

The table lists this clone with a count of one. The chain carries TRBV29-1 and TRBJ2-1; weak D call: TRBD2 (6 bases). The CDR3 is made up of 14 amino acids. Trimming shortened V by 7 bases and J by 9 bases, and 22 bases separated the two germline ends. Germline V CDR1 and CDR2: SQVTM, ANQGSEA. In DNA, the CDR3 is TGCAGCGCCCCGGCGACGGGACTTGGGGTTGAGCAGTTCTTC. Its translation: CSAPATGLGVEQFF.

The chain uses TRBV5-1 and TRBJ2-1; 7 bases line up with TRBD2. This CDR3 region has 14 residues. Germline V CDR1 and CDR2: SGHRS, YFSETQ. V was clipped by 6 bases and J by 7 bases; unmatched bases: 10. The CDR3 bases are TGCGCCAGCAAGAGGGCGGGAGATCTTAATGAGCAGTTCTTC. Translating gives CASKRAGDLNEQFF. The whole variable domain, filled in from reference TRBV5-1 and TRBJ2-1, reads KAGVTQTPRYLIKTRGQQVTLSCSPISGHRSVSWYQQTPGQGLQFLFEYFSETQRNKGNFPGRFSGRQFSNSRSEMNVSTLELGDSALYLCASKRAGDLNEQFFGPGTRLTVL.

Comments on this clone: One end of the junction is discordant with germline, which a read error may explain. J is TRBJ2-7 and V is TRBV5-3; D remains ambiguous. TRBV5-3 is an open reading frame whose function is uncertain. CDR3 length equals 14 residues. The CDR3 reads CARSLVADSHEQYF. Here the CDR3 DNA reads TGTGCCAGAAGCTTGGTAGCAGACTCCCACGAGCAGTACTTC.

V gene TRBV9 combines with J gene TRBJ2-6; tentative D call: TRBD2 (5 bases). V shed 0 bases and J shed 6 bases, with 7 bases lying between them. The CDR3 sequence is 14 residues long. CDR1 SGDLS and CDR2 YYNGEE come from the germline V gene. The CDR3 here is CASSVEDSANVLTF. The DNA of the CDR3 is TGTGCCAGCAGCGTAGAGGACTCGGCCAACGTCCTGACTTTC.

V is TRBV28 and J is TRBJ2-7; 10 nucleotides match TRBD2. J lost 2 bases, V lost 6 bases, and 7 bases had no gene match. This CDR3 has 15 residues. CDR1 is MDHEN, CDR2 SYDVKM, per germline. The CDR3: CASSSIAGGTYEQYF. DNA of the CDR3: TGTGCCAGCAGCTCAATAGCGGGAGGTACCTACGAGCAGTACTTC.

This clone has just one count. The chain recombines TRBV7-3 with TRBJ2-1, with TRBD2 matching 11 bases. Per germline, CDR1 SGHTA and CDR2 FQGTGA. The length of the CDR3 is 16 residues. Trimming took 2 bases from V and 9 from J; bases not matched to a gene: 9. The CDR3 bases are TGTGCCAGCAGCTTAGAGGCTAGCGGGAGGTGGAGTGAGCAGTTCTTC. The encoded protein is CASSLEASGRWSEQFF. Variable domain in full (rest from reference TRBV7-3 and TRBJ2-1): GAGVSQTPSNKVTEKGKYVELRCDPISGHTALYWYRQSLGQGPEFLIYFQGTGAADDSGLPNDRFFAVRPEGSVSTLKIQRTERGDSAVYLCASSLEASGRWSEQFFGPGTRLTVL.

This clone was found once. The V call is TRBV2, the J call TRBJ2-7; D is unclear. Trimming removed 6 bases from V and 1 base from J, with 7 bases in between. Germline V lookup: CDR1 SNHLY, CDR2 FYNNEI. This CDR3 contains 12 residues. The CDR3 sequence is CASRWSSYEQYF. In nucleotides, the CDR3 is TGTGCCAGCAGATGGAGTTCCTACGAGCAGTACTTC.

This clone was detected only once. This rearrangement joins TRBV5-5 to TRBJ1-1; no clear D. The CDR3 length is 14 residues. In germline, CDR1 is SGHKS, CDR2 YYEKEE (reference sequence). Trimming cost V 2 bases and J 4 bases, with 12 bases left between them. CDR3 bases: TGTGCCAGCAGCTTCAGGAAAGGCCCCACTGAAGCTTTCTTT. Protein sequence: CASSFRKGPTEAFF. The whole variable domain, filled in from reference TRBV5-5 and TRBJ1-1, reads DAGVTQSPTHLIKTRGQQVTLRCSPISGHKSVSWYQQVLGQGPQFIFQYYEKEERGRGNFPDRFSARQFPNYSSELNVNALLLGDSALYLCASSFRKGPTEAFFGQGTRLTVV.

The rearrangement links TRBV28 to TRBJ1-1; no reliable D call. Looked up from germline, CDR1 is MDHEN and CDR2 is SYDVKM. Trimming took 2 bases from V and 1 from J, leaving 8 bases between them. The length of the CDR3 is 14 residues. The CDR3 loop reads CASSLIHPNTEAFF. The DNA of the CDR3 is TGTGCCAGCAGTTTAATACACCCGAACACTGAAGCTTTCTTT.

V gene TRBV6-5 combines with J gene TRBJ2-7, with D maybe TRBD1 (5 bases). The CDR3 is made up of 13 amino acids. The germline V and J ends were trimmed by 10 bases and 3 bases, with 16 bases remaining between them. Germline lookup yields CDR1 MNHEY and CDR2 SVGAGI. The CDR3 bases are TGTGCCAAGGGGAACTGGACGAACTACGAGCAGTACTTC. This sequence encodes CAKGNWTNYEQYF.

The gene calls are TRBV18 and TRBJ1-4, with a possible D match to TRBD1 (5 bases). CDR3 length equals 17 residues. V was cut by 2 bases and J by 3 bases, with 16 bases left in between. The germline gives CDR1 KGHSH, CDR2 LQKENI. Written as DNA, the CDR3 is TGTGCCAGCTCACCAAGCCGGGGGATACAATCTAATGAAAAACTGTTTTTT. Protein sequence: CASSPSRGIQSNEKLFF.

A single count supports this clone. The CDR3 bases are TGCACCGGACAGAGCTCCTACAATGAGCAGTTCTTC. Translation: CTGQSSYNEQFF. The rearrangement joins TRBV29-1 to TRBJ2-1; tentatively, D is TRBD1 (6 bases). The CDR3 loop spans 12 amino acids. Germline CDR1 is SQVTM and CDR2 is ANQGSEA.